This TCR beta chain appears in the sequencing data of a study of CXCR3-negative and CXCR3-positive naive CD8 T cells. The V gene's germline CDR1 is MNHEY and CDR2 SMNVEV (reference sequence). The CDR3 sequence is 19 residues long. The method, 5' RACE with UMI labels, was used to prepare the TRB cDNA libraries. From its re-call of the 5' RACE reads, TCRdb lists each CDR3 protein once, without DNA. The specimen's table records tens of thousands of distinct CDR3 sequences. Study results and limitations: Comparison of naive subsets found surface CD5 to be comparable, and TCR strength was inferred on the basis of TRB CDR3 properties. Whereas memory cells differed, naive CXCR3-negative and CXCR3-positive cells shared similar TRBV-TRBJ usage. For memory CD8+ cells diversity was much lower, but both naive subsets had comparably high diversity.

About this clonotype itself: Its specificity is not known.

The source of this sequence is a human donor in good health. Some clones in this sample may be carry-over from other donors' samples. V usage is TRBV27 and J usage is TRBJ2-6; without DNA, the TCRdb call of TRBD2 cannot be checked. The sequencing sample was made of memory CD8+ T cells from blood. CDR3 in amino acids: CASSLNGGSVGRGANVLTF.